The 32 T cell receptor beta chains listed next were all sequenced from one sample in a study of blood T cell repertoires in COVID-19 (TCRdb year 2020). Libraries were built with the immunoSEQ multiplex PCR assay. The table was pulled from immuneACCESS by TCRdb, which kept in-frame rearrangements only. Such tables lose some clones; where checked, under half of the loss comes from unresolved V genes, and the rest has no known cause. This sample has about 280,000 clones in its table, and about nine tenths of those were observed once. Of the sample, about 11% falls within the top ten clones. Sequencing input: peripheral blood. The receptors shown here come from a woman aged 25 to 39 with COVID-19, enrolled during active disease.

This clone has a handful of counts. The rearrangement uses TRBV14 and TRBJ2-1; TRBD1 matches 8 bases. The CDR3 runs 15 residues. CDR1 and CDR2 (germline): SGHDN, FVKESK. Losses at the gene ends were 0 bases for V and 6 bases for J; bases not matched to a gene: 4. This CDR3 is CASSQDWTGINEQFF. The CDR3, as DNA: TGTGCCAGCAGCCAAGATTGGACAGGGATCAATGAGCAGTTCTTC.

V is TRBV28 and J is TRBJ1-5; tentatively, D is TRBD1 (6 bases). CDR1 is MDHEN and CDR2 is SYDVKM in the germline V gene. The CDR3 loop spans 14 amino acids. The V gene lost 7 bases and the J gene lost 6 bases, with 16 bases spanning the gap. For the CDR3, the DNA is TGTGCCAGCACCACAACCGGGACACTTCAGCCCCAGCATTTT. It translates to CASTTTGTLQPQHF.

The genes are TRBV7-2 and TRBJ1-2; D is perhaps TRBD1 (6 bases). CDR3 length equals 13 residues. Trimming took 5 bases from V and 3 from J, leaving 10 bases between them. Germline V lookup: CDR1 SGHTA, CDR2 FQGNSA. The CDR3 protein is CASSAQGYYGYTF. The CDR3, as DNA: TGTGCCAGCAGCGCACAGGGTTACTATGGCTACACCTTC.

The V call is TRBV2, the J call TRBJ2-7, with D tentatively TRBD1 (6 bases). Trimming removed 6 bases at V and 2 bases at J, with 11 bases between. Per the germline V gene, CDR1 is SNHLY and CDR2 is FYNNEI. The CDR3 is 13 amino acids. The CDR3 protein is CASRTDSAYEQYF. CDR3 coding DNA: TGTGCCAGCAGAACGGACAGTGCCTACGAGCAGTACTTC.

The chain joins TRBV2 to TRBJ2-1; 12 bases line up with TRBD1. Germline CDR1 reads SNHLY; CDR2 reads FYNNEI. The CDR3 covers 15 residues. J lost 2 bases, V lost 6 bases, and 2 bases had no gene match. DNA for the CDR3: TGTGCCAGCAGGGGGACAGGGGGCGCCTACAATGAGCAGTTCTTC. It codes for CASRGTGGAYNEQFF.

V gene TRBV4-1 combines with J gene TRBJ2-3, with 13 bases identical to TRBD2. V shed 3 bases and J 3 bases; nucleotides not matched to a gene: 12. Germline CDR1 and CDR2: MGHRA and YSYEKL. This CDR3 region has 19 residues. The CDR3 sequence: CASSQEPTGTSGNTDTQYF. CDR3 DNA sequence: TGCGCCAGCAGCCAGGAGCCTACTGGGACTAGCGGGAATACAGATACGCAGTATTTT.

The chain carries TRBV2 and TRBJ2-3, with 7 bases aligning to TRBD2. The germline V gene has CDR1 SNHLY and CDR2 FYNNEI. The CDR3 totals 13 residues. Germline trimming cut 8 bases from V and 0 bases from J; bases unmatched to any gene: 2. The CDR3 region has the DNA TGTGCCAGCGCGGGGGACAGCACAGATACGCAGTATTTT. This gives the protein CASAGDSTDTQYF.

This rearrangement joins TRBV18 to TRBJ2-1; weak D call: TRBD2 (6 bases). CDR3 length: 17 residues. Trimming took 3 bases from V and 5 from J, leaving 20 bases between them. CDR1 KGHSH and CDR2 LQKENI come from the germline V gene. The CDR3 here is CASSPFGASALHNEQFF. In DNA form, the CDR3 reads TGTGCCAGCTCACCGTTCGGGGCTAGCGCATTACACAATGAGCAGTTCTTC.

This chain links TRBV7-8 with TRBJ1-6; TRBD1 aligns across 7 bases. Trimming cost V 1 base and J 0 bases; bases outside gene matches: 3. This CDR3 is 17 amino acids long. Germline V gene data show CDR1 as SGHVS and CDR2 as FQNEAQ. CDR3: CASSLVGQSSYNSPLHF. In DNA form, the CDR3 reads TGTGCCAGCAGCTTAGTGGGACAGAGCTCCTATAATTCACCCCTCCACTTT. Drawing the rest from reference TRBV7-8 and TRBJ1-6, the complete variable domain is GAGVSQSPRYKVAKRGQDVALRCDPISGHVSLFWYQQALGQGPEFLTYFQNEAQLDKSGLPSDRFFAERPEGSVSTLKIQRTQQEDSAVYLCASSLVGQSSYNSPLHFGNGTRLTVT.

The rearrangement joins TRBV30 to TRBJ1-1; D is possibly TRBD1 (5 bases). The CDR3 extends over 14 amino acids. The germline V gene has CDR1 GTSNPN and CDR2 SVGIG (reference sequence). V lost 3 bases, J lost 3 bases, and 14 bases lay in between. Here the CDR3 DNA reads TGTGCCTGGAGGTACGGTGGGGCTGACACTGAAGCTTTCTTT. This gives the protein CAWRYGGADTEAFF.

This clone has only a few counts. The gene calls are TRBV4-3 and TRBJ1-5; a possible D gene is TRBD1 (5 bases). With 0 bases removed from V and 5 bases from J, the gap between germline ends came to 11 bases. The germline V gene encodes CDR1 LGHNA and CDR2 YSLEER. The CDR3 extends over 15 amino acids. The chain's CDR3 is CASSQDSSRDQPQHF. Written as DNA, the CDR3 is TGCGCCAGCAGCCAAGATTCGAGCAGGGATCAGCCCCAGCATTTT.

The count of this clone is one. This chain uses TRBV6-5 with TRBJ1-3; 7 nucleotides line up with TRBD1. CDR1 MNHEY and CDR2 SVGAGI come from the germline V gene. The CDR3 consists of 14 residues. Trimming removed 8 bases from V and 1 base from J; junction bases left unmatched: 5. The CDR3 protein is CASQGQFSGNTIYF. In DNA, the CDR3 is TGTGCCAGCCAGGGACAGTTTTCTGGAAACACCATATATTTT.

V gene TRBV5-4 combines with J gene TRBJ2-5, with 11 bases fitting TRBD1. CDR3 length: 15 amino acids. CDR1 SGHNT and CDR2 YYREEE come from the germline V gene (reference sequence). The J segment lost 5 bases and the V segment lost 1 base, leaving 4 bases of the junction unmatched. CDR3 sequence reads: CASSLPGTGGETQYF. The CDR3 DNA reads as TGTGCCAGCAGCTTGCCCGGGACAGGGGGGGAGACCCAGTACTTC.

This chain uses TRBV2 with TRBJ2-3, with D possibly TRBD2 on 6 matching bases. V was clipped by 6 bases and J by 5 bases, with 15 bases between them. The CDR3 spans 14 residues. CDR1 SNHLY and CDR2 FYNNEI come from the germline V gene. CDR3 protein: CASSGAGLGDTQYF. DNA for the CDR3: TGTGCCAGCAGCGGCGCGGGGTTAGGAGATACGCAGTATTTT.

The CDR3 sequence is CASMGTGVWQPQHF. For the CDR3, the DNA is TGTGCCAGTATGGGGACAGGGGTTTGGCAGCCCCAGCATTTT. The chain is built from TRBV19 and TRBJ1-5, with TRBD1 identical over 10 bases. CDR3 size: 14 residues. V was clipped by 7 bases and J by 7 bases; unmatched bases: 7. Germline V lookup: CDR1 LNHDA, CDR2 SQIVND (reference sequence).

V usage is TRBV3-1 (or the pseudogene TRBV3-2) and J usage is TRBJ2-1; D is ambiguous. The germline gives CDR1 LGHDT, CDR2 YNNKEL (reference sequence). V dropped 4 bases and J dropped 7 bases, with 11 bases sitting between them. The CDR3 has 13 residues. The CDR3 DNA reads TGTGCCAGCAGCCCCCTTCGGAGAAATGAGCAGTTCTTC. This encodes CASSPLRRNEQFF.

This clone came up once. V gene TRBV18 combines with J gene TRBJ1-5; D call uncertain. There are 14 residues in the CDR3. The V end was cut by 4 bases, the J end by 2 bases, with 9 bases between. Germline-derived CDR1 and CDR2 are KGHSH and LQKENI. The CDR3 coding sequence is TGTGCCAGCTCACTCGTAGGAGGCAATCAGCCCCAGCATTTT. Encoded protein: CASSLVGGNQPQHF.

CDR3 residues: CASAEGSSGVDTQYF. In nucleotides, the CDR3 is TGTGCTAGTGCCGAGGGTAGCTCAGGGGTAGATACGCAGTATTTT. The chain has TRBV12-5 and TRBJ2-3; D is possibly TRBD1 (6 bases). The V end lost 7 bases, the J end lost 5 bases, and 19 bases lay between the germline ends. Germline V gene data show CDR1 as LGHNT and CDR2 as FRNRAP. The CDR3 is made up of 15 amino acids.

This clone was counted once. CDR3 residues: CASISTGAYNEQFF. Written as DNA, the CDR3 is TGTGCCAGTATTAGCACAGGGGCCTACAATGAGCAGTTCTTC. The chain employs TRBV19 and TRBJ2-1; 7 bases line up with TRBD1. Germline V lookup: CDR1 LNHDA, CDR2 SQIVND (reference sequence). Trimming at V came to 7 bases and at J to 2 bases, leaving 5 bases not matched to a gene. The CDR3 is made up of 14 amino acids. The full variable domain, in which reference TRBV19 and TRBJ2-1 provide the parts outside the CDR3, is DGGITQSPKYLFRKEGQNVTLSCEQNLNHDAMYWYRQDPGQGLRLIYYSQIVNDFQKGDIAEGYSVSREKKESFPLTVTSAQKNPTAFYLCASISTGAYNEQFFGPGTRLTVL.

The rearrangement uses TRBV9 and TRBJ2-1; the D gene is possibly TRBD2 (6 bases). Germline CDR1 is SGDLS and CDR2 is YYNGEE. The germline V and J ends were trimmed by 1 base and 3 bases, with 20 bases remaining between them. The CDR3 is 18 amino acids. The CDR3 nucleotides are TGTGCCAGCAGCGTAACAGCGCCTACGGGAGCTGGCTACAATGAGCAGTTCTTC. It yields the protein CASSVTAPTGAGYNEQFF. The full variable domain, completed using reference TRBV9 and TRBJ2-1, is DSGVTQTPKHLITATGQRVTLRCSPRSGDLSVYWYQQSLDQGLQFLIQYYNGEERAKGNILERFSAQQFPDLHSELNLSSLELGDSALYFCASSVTAPTGAGYNEQFFGPGTRLTVL.

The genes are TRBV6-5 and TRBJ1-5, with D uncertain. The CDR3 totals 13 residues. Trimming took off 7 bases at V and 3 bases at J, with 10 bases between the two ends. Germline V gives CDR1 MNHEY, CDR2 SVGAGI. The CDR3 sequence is CASMSSYNQPQHF. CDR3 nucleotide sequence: TGTGCCAGCATGTCGTCGTACAATCAGCCCCAGCATTTT.

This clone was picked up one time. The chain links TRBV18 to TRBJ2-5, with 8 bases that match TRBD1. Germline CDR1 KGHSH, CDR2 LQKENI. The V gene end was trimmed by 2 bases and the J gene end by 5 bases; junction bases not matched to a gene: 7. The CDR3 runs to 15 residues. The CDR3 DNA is TGTGCCAGCTCACCATATCAGGGGGCGAGGGAGACCCAGTACTTC. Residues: CASSPYQGARETQYF.

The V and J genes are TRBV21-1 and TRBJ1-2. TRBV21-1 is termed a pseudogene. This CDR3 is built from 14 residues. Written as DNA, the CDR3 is TGTGCCAGCAGCAAAATCCGGGGATCCTATGGCTACACCTTC. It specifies CASSKIRGSYGYTF.

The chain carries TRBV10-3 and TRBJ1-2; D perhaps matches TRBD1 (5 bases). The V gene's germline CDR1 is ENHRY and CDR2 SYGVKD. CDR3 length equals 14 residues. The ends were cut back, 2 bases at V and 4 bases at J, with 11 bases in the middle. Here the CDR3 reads CAISEVPGIYGYTF. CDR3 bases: TGTGCCATCAGTGAGGTGCCAGGGATCTATGGCTACACCTTC.

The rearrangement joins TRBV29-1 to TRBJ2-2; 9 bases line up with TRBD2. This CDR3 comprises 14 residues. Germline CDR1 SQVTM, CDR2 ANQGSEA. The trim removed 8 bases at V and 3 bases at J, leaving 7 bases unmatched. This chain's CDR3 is CSTTSGADTGELFF. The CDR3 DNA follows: TGCAGCACGACTAGCGGAGCAGACACCGGGGAGCTGTTTTTT.

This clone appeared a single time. CDR3 region: CASSFRMRSYEQYF. In nucleotides, the CDR3 is TGTGCCAGCAGCTTCCGAATGCGATCCTACGAGCAGTACTTC. This chain connects TRBV5-6 to TRBJ2-7; D not certain. V was shortened by 2 bases and J by 1 base, with 10 bases between the two germline ends. The germline V gene has CDR1 SGHDT and CDR2 YYEEEE. This CDR3 is 14 amino acids long.

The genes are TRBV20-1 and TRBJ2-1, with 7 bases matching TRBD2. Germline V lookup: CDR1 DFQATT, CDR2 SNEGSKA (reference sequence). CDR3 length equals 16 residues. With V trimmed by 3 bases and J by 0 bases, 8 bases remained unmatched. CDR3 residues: CSASRAAGISYNEQFF. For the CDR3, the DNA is TGCAGTGCTAGTAGAGCAGCGGGAATCTCCTACAATGAGCAGTTCTTC.

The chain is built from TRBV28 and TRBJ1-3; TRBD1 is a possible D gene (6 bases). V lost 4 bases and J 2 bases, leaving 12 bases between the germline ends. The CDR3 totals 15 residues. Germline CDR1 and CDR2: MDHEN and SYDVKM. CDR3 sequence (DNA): TGTGCCAGCAGTTCAGGACAGATTACTGGAAACACCATATATTTT. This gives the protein CASSSGQITGNTIYF.

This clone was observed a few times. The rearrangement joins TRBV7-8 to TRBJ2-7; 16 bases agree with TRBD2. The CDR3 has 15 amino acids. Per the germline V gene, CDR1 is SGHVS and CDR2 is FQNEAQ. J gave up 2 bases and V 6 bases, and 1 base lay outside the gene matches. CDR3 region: CASSGTSGRAYEQYF. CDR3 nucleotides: TGTGCCAGCAGTGGGACTAGCGGGAGGGCCTACGAGCAGTACTTC.

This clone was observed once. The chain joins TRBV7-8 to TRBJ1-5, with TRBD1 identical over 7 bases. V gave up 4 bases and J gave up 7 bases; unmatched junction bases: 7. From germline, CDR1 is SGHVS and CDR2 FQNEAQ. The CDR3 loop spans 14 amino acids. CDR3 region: CASSYTGALQPQHF. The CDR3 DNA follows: TGTGCCAGCAGCTACACAGGGGCCCTACAGCCCCAGCATTTT. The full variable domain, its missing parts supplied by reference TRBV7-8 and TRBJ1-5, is GAGVSQSPRYKVAKRGQDVALRCDPISGHVSLFWYQQALGQGPEFLTYFQNEAQLDKSGLPSDRFFAERPEGSVSTLKIQRTQQEDSAVYLCASSYTGALQPQHFGDGTRLSIL.

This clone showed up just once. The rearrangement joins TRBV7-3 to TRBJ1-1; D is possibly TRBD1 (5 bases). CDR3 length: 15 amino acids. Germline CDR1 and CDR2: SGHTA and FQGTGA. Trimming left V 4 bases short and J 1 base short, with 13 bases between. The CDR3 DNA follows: TGTGCCAGCAGCTACCAGGGCGGGGCGAACACTGAAGCTTTCTTT. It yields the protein CASSYQGGANTEAFF. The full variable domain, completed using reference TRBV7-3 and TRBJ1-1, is GAGVSQTPSNKVTEKGKYVELRCDPISGHTALYWYRQSLGQGPEFLIYFQGTGAADDSGLPNDRFFAVRPEGSVSTLKIQRTERGDSAVYLCASSYQGGANTEAFFGQGTRLTVV.

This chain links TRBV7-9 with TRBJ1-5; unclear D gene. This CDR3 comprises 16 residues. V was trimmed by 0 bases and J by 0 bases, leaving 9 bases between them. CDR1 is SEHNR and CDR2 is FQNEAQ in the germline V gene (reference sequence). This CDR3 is CASSLAATDSNQPQHF. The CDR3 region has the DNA TGTGCCAGCAGCTTAGCGGCAACAGATAGCAATCAGCCCCAGCATTTT.